The clone carrying this T cell receptor (beta chain) came up once. The sample comes from a study of blood T cells in healthy people across ages. Then a second PCR, running about 6 to 12 cycles, was carried out with a sample-barcoded 5' primer and a J-beta primer mix. TCRdb itself ran the 5' RACE reads through MiXCR, one entry per CDR3 protein. The profile shows about 1.7 million distinct CDR3 sequences, 25% to 30% of them singletons. Germline V gene lookup returns CDR1 SGHTA and CDR2 FQGNSA. This CDR3 has 13 amino acids. The germline V and J ends were trimmed by 4 bases and 8 bases, with 13 bases remaining between them.

The chain combines TRBV7-2 with TRBJ2-3; D is perhaps TRBD1 or TRBD2 (6 bases each). The sequence came from a young woman in good health. The sample consisted of blood. The CDR3 DNA is TGTGCCAGCAGCTCGGGGGCTTTGGGTACGCAGTATTTT. It specifies CASSSGALGTQYF.